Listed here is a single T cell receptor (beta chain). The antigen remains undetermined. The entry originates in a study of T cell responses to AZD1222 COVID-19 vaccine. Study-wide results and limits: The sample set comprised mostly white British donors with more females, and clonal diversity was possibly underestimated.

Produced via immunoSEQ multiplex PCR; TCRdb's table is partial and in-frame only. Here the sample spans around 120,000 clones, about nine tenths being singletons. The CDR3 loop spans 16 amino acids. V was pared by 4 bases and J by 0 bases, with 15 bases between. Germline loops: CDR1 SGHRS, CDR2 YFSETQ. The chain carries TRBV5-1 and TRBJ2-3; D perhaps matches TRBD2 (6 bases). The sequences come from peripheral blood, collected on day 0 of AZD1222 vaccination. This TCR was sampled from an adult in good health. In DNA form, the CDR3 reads TGCGCCAGCAGCCCCTATAGCGGTTCTAGCACAGATACGCAGTATTTT. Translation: CASSPYSGSSTDTQYF.